This T cell receptor beta chain is drawn from a study of T cell responses to AZD1222 COVID-19 vaccine. The study's findings and limits: White British donors predominated, females outnumbered males, and clonal diversity was possibly underestimated. Spike-specific TCR breadth and depth were elevated following two AZD1222 doses. Only after the peak T cell response were repertoires sampled.

As concerns this clone: Its specificity is unknown.

Libraries were prepared by immunoSEQ multiplex PCR; TCRdb keeps only in-frame clonotypes and omits some of them. The table shows 80,000 or so clones, with roughly nine tenths occurring only once. Germline V gene sequence: CDR1 SGHRS, CDR2 YFSETQ. The CDR3 is made up of 14 amino acids. Trimming stripped 2 bases from V and 2 bases from J, with 9 bases between. This receptor was obtained from an adult who received the AZD1222 COVID-19 vaccine. Sequencing used peripheral blood, obtained 28 days after the second AZD1222 dose. V and J are TRBV5-1 and TRBJ2-3; D is perhaps TRBD2 (5 bases). The CDR3: CASSFILVTDTQYF. The CDR3 DNA reads as TGCGCCAGCAGCTTTATACTAGTCACAGATACGCAGTATTTT.